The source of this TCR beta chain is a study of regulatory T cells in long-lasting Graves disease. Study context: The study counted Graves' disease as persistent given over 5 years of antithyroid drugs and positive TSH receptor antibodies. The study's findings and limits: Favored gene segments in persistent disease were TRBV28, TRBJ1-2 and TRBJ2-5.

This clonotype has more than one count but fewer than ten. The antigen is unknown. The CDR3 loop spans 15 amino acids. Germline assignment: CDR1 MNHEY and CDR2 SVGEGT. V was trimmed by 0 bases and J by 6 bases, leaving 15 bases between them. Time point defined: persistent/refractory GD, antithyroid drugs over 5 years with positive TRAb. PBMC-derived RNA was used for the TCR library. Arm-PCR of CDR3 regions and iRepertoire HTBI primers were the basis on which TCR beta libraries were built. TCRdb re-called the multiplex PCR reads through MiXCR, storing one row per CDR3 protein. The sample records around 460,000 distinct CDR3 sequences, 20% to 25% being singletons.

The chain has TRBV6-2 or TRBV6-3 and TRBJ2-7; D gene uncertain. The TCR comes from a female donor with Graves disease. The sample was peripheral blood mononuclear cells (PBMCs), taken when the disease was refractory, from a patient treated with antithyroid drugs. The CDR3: CASSYSGQILGEQYF. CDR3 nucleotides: TGTGCCAGCAGTTACTCGGGCCAGATACTGGGCGAGCAGTACTTC.